This is a list of T cell receptor beta chains from one sample in a study of persistence of HIV-infected CD4 T cells. No cognate antigen is known for these TCRs. Sequencing was performed with immunoSEQ multiplex PCR; in TCRdb, only in-frame clones are kept and a portion is missing. The sample has 43,000 or so clones, 89% seen once. The sequenced sample was CD4+ T cells sorted from PBMCs after approximately 19-hour stimulation, obtained from a patient who received antiretroviral therapy. The receptors originated from an adult man with HIV who was CMV-seropositive. CDR3s include the opening cysteine and the closing phenylalanine or tryptophan. A D gene is named only where the DNA matches it firmly. Not every row has a clone size; where given, it reads once, few, many or a size class.

TRBV5-1	TRBJ1-2	TRBD1	NA	TGCGCCAGCAGAACGGGACAGGGGACCGGAGGCTACACCTTC	CASRTGQGTGGYTF
TRBV6-5	TRBJ2-7	NA	NA	TGTGCCAGCAGTTACATTGGGAGCTACGAGCAGTACTTC	CASSYIGSYEQYF
TRBV29-1	TRBJ2-6	TRBD1	NA	TGCAGCGTTGAAGATTGGGACAGGGAATCTGGGGCCAACGTCCTGACTTTC	CSVEDWDRESGANVLTF
TRBV3-1/TRBV3-2	TRBJ1-1	NA	NA	TGTGCCAGCAGCCAACCGAGACCGATGAACACTGAAGCTTTCTTT	CASSQPRPMNTEAFF
TRBV19	TRBJ1-5	NA	NA	TGTGCCAGTAGTATAGGAGGGAATGGGGGCCAGCATTTT	CASSIGGNGGQHF
TRBV18	TRBJ1-1	NA	once	TGTGCCAGCTCACCCCCGAGTAACACTGAAGCTTTCTTT	CASSPPSNTEAFF
TRBV30	TRBJ1-1	NA	NA	TGTGCCTGGAGTCCCGGCCCTGGGCACACTGAAGCTTTCTTT	CAWSPGPGHTEAFF
TRBV5-5	TRBJ1-2	NA	NA	TGTGCCAGCAGCTTGGTTTTTGGGGGGGCGCAGTCGTATGGCTACACCTTC	CASSLVFGGAQSYGYTF
TRBV24-1	TRBJ1-5	TRBD1	NA	TGTGCCACCAGACAGGGGTTGGGTCAGCCCCAGCATTTT	CATRQGLGQPQHF
TRBV28	TRBJ1-1	NA	NA	TGTGCCAGCAGCTCCTCCTCAGCTTTCTTT	CASSSSSAFF
TRBV21-1	TRBJ2-1	NA	NA	TGTGCCAGCAGCAAAACCTCGGGGGCCTACAATGAGCAGTTCTTC	CASSKTSGAYNEQFF
TRBV19	TRBJ2-2	NA	NA	TGTGCCAGTAGTATACCCCCGGGGGCTTCCACCGGGGAGCTGTTTTTT	CASSIPPGASTGELFF
TRBV4-2	TRBJ2-7	TRBD1	NA	TGTGCCAGCAGCCAAGCGGGACAGACCACCTACGAGCAGTACTTC	CASSQAGQTTYEQYF
TRBV24-1	TRBJ1-2	NA	NA	TGTGCCACCAGTGATTCCGGGACGGTGACTAACTATGGCTACACCTTC	CATSDSGTVTNYGYTF
TRBV7-8	TRBJ1-6	NA	NA	TGTGCCAGCAGCTTCGCAGAAACACGGAATTCACCCCTCCACTTT	CASSFAETRNSPLHF
TRBV2	TRBJ2-7	NA	NA	TGTGCCAGTTCCATGGAAATTGCCTACGAGCAGTACTTC	CASSMEIAYEQYF
TRBV10-1	TRBJ2-3	NA	once	TGCGCCACCTCGGGGGAGTGGGCAGATACGCAGTATTTT	CATSGEWADTQYF
TRBV5-1	TRBJ2-7	TRBD1	NA	TGCGCCAGCAGCTGGGGACAGGGGGCGATGTACGAGCAGTACTTC	CASSWGQGAMYEQYF
TRBV30	TRBJ1-4	NA	NA	TGTGCCTGGAGGCGCCCGGGGTCCCGGAATGAAAAACTGTTTTTT	CAWRRPGSRNEKLFF
TRBV7-6	TRBJ2-1	NA	once	TGTGCCAGCAGCTCGACGGACAGCCCCTATGAGCAGTTCTTC	CASSSTDSPYEQFF
TRBV19	TRBJ1-1	NA	NA	TGTGCCAGTAGTTTCGACGGGAACACTGAAGCTTTCTTT	CASSFDGNTEAFF
TRBV14	TRBJ1-6	TRBD1	NA	TGTGCCAGCAGCCCGGGGACAGGGGCTAAGGAGACACCCCTCCACTTT	CASSPGTGAKETPLHF
TRBV9	TRBJ1-4	NA	NA	TGTGCCAGCAGCGTGGACATTAATGAAAAACTGTTTTTT	CASSVDINEKLFF
TRBV28	TRBJ1-1	NA	NA	TGTGCCAGCCGGGACGGCGGAAGACTCGGTGAAGCTTTCTTT	CASRDGGRLGEAFF
TRBV20-1	TRBJ1-2	NA	NA	TGCAGTGCTATCGGGGCCCCCGGCTACACCTTC	CSAIGAPGYTF
TRBV6-5	TRBJ2-7	NA	once	TGTGCCAGCAAAGAACGTAGGACAGTCTCCTACGAGCAGTACTTC	CASKERRTVSYEQYF
TRBV12-3/TRBV12-4	TRBJ1-2	NA	NA	TGTGCCAGCAGCAGGGAATCGAACTATGGCTACACCTTC	CASSRESNYGYTF
TRBV2	TRBJ1-6	NA	NA	TGTGCCAGCAGTGGACAGGCCGATATTTCACCCCTCCACTTT	CASSGQADISPLHF
TRBV10-2	TRBJ1-4	TRBD1	few	TGCGCCAGCAGCGGACAGGGGAGGGAAAAACTGTTTTTT	CASSGQGREKLFF
TRBV28	TRBJ1-5	NA	NA	TGTGCCAGCAGCCCTGGGGGGGGCGGACAGCCCCAGCATTTT	CASSPGGGGQPQHF
TRBV6-5	TRBJ1-1	NA	NA	TGTGCCAGCATCAAGAACACTGAAGCTTTCTTT	CASIKNTEAFF
TRBV3-1/TRBV3-2	TRBJ1-3	NA	NA	TGTGCCAGCAGCCAAGCCGGGACATTCGGAAACACCATATATTTT	CASSQAGTFGNTIYF
TRBV5-6	TRBJ1-5	NA	NA	TGTGCCAGCAGCTTCGCAGGGGCGCTGGACGGGCCCCAGCATTTT	CASSFAGALDGPQHF
TRBV19	TRBJ1-3	NA	few	TGTGCCAGTAGTATGGTGAGCTCTGGAAACACCATATATTTT	CASSMVSSGNTIYF
TRBV6-1	TRBJ1-1	NA	NA	TGTGCCAGCAGTGAAGATTATAGGGGCAGGAACACTGAAGCTTTCTTT	CASSEDYRGRNTEAFF
TRBV7-2	TRBJ2-3	TRBD1	NA	TGTGCCAGCAGCTTCTTAGGGGGCTCTAGCACAGATACGCAGTATTTT	CASSFLGGSSTDTQYF
TRBV5-1	TRBJ1-1	NA	once	TGCGCCAGCAGCTCGTCGCAGAGCATGAACACTGAAGCTTTCTTT	CASSSSQSMNTEAFF
TRBV2	TRBJ2-2	NA	once	TGTGCCAGCAGTGGCGGAAAAGGTAGAAACACCGGGGAGCTGTTTTTT	CASSGGKGRNTGELFF
TRBV5-1	TRBJ2-7	NA	NA	TGCGCCAGCAGCGTCGCTGGGGGTTACGAGCAGTACTTC	CASSVAGGYEQYF
TRBV19	TRBJ2-7	TRBD1	NA	TGTGCCACTTCCTTCAGGGGGCGCTCCTACGAGCAGTACTTC	CATSFRGRSYEQYF
TRBV6-5	TRBJ1-2	NA	NA	TGTGCCAGCAGTTACAAAAGGCTGGGCTATGGCTACACCTTC	CASSYKRLGYGYTF
TRBV24-1	TRBJ2-7	NA	NA	TGTGCCACCCCTTTTAGGCAGGGGAGCTCCTACGAGCAGTACTTC	CATPFRQGSSYEQYF
TRBV7-2	TRBJ1-4	NA	NA	TGTGCCAGCAGCTCCCTCGGAGCACAAAAACTGTTTTTT	CASSSLGAQKLFF